Listed below are T cell receptor beta chains from one sample, sequenced in a study of metastatic and nonmetastatic thyroid tumors. TCRdb used MiXCR to call clones anew from the PCR reads. Among about 17,000 clones listed, around 16% were seen once. Sequenced sample: blood. These receptors were collected from a male donor with papillary thyroid cancer or a benign thyroid nodule (not recorded which). Some clones in this sample may be carry-over from other donors' samples. Each CDR3 is given with its conserved first and last residue. Each record gives: J gene, CDR3 length, D gene, V gene, clone size, CDR3 protein, CDR3 DNA. D genes are given only for firm matches. A row's size may be missing; if present it is once, few, many or a size class.

j_call: TRBJ2-1; cdr3_length: 16; d_call: NA; v_call: TRBV4-1; clone_size: many; cdr3_aa: CASSPATNANLDEQFF; cdr3_nt: TGCGCCAGCAGCCCCGCGACGAATGCGAATTTAGATGAGCAGTTCTTC
j_call: TRBJ1-2; cdr3_length: 13; d_call: NA; v_call: TRBV3-1; clone_size: NA; cdr3_aa: CASRPQGNYGYTF; cdr3_nt: TGTGCCAGCAGACCCCAGGGAAACTATGGCTACACCTTC
j_call: TRBJ1-1; cdr3_length: 15; d_call: NA; v_call: TRBV6-1; clone_size: many; cdr3_aa: CASSNRAAGNTEAFF; cdr3_nt: TGTGCCAGCAGTAACCGGGCCGCGGGGAACACTGAAGCTTTCTTT
j_call: TRBJ1-2; cdr3_length: 15; d_call: TRBD1; v_call: TRBV6-1; clone_size: NA; cdr3_aa: CASSETGQGRDGYTF; cdr3_nt: TGTGCCAGCAGTGAAACGGGACAGGGGAGGGATGGCTACACCTTC
j_call: TRBJ2-3; cdr3_length: 14; d_call: TRBD1; v_call: TRBV28; clone_size: many; cdr3_aa: CASSLRQGLDTQYF; cdr3_nt: TGTGCCAGCAGTTTAAGACAGGGATTGGATACGCAGTATTTT
j_call: TRBJ2-7; cdr3_length: 15; d_call: TRBD1; v_call: TRBV14; clone_size: NA; cdr3_aa: CASSQGAGGIYEQYF; cdr3_nt: TGCGCCAGCAGCCAAGGCGCAGGGGGCATCTACGAGCAGTACTTC
j_call: TRBJ1-5; cdr3_length: 13; d_call: NA; v_call: TRBV2; clone_size: many; cdr3_aa: CASRQYSNQPQHF; cdr3_nt: TGTGCCAGCAGACAATATAGCAATCAGCCCCAGCATTTT
j_call: TRBJ2-1; cdr3_length: 19; d_call: NA; v_call: TRBV7-2; clone_size: NA; cdr3_aa: CASIWYGGRRTGSYNQQFF; cdr3_nt: TGTGCCAGCATTTGGTATGGAGGCCGTAGGACCGGCTCCTACAATCAGCAGTTCTTC
j_call: TRBJ1-6; cdr3_length: 13; d_call: TRBD1; v_call: TRBV7-2; clone_size: many; cdr3_aa: CASSSDRDSPLHF; cdr3_nt: TGTGCCAGCAGCTCCGACAGGGATTCACCCCTCCACTTT
j_call: TRBJ1-5; cdr3_length: 15; d_call: NA; v_call: TRBV5-5; clone_size: many; cdr3_aa: CASSPWEGDHQPQHF; cdr3_nt: TGTGCCAGCAGTCCGTGGGAGGGGGATCATCAGCCCCAGCATTTT
j_call: TRBJ1-4; cdr3_length: 14; d_call: TRBD1; v_call: TRBV12-3/TRBV12-4; clone_size: many; cdr3_aa: CASSQGQGNEKLFF; cdr3_nt: TGTGCCAGCAGTCAGGGACAGGGGAATGAAAAACTGTTTTTT
j_call: TRBJ1-2; cdr3_length: 14; d_call: TRBD1; v_call: TRBV20-1; clone_size: NA; cdr3_aa: CSASRTGGAEGYTF; cdr3_nt: TGCAGTGCATCGAGGACAGGGGGCGCGGAGGGCTACACCTTC
j_call: TRBJ1-1; cdr3_length: 13; d_call: NA; v_call: TRBV20-1; clone_size: many; cdr3_aa: CSASGPLNTEAFF; cdr3_nt: TGCAGTGCTTCGGGACCCCTGAACACTGAAGCTTTCTTT
j_call: TRBJ2-5; cdr3_length: 14; d_call: TRBD1; v_call: TRBV13; clone_size: many; cdr3_aa: CASSQTGVGETQYF; cdr3_nt: TGTGCCAGCAGCCAAACAGGGGTAGGAGAGACCCAGTACTTC
j_call: TRBJ2-7; cdr3_length: 12; d_call: NA; v_call: TRBV7-9; clone_size: few; cdr3_aa: CASSSDALEQYF; cdr3_nt: TGTGCCAGCAGCTCCGATGCCTTGGAGCAGTACTTC
j_call: TRBJ2-2; cdr3_length: 20; d_call: NA; v_call: TRBV5-1; clone_size: NA; cdr3_aa: CASTTRFTGQTNANTGELFF; cdr3_nt: TGCGCCAGCACGACGAGATTCACGGGACAAACCAACGCGAACACCGGGGAGCTGTTTTTT
j_call: TRBJ2-1; cdr3_length: 15; d_call: NA; v_call: TRBV5-1; clone_size: many; cdr3_aa: CASSLERLAHNEQFF; cdr3_nt: TGCGCCAGCAGCTTAGAGCGGCTAGCGCACAATGAGCAGTTCTTC
j_call: TRBJ1-1; cdr3_length: 14; d_call: NA; v_call: TRBV11-2; clone_size: NA; cdr3_aa: CASSFGLGNTEAFF; cdr3_nt: TGTGCCAGCAGCTTCGGATTGGGAAACACTGAAGCTTTCTTT
j_call: TRBJ2-7; cdr3_length: 11; d_call: NA; v_call: TRBV20-1; clone_size: many; cdr3_aa: CSARRGVEQYF; cdr3_nt: TGCAGTGCTAGACGCGGGGTCGAGCAGTACTTC
j_call: TRBJ2-3; cdr3_length: 13; d_call: NA; v_call: TRBV29-1; clone_size: many; cdr3_aa: CSVAPRGTDTQYF; cdr3_nt: TGCAGCGTGGCCCCGAGGGGGACAGATACGCAGTATTTT
j_call: TRBJ1-1; cdr3_length: 14; d_call: NA; v_call: TRBV19; clone_size: many; cdr3_aa: CASSIMGANTEAFF; cdr3_nt: TGTGCCAGTAGTATAATGGGGGCGAACACTGAAGCTTTTTTT
j_call: TRBJ2-3; cdr3_length: 15; d_call: TRBD1; v_call: TRBV11-3; clone_size: medium-sized; cdr3_aa: CASSLGTGRGDTQYF; cdr3_nt: TGTGCCAGCAGCTTAGGGACAGGGCGGGGAGATACGCAGTATTTT
j_call: TRBJ1-1; cdr3_length: 14; d_call: NA; v_call: TRBV28; clone_size: many; cdr3_aa: CASSSGGAGTEAFF; cdr3_nt: TGTGCCAGCAGCTCCGGGGGGGCAGGCACTGAAGCTTTCTTT
j_call: TRBJ1-2; cdr3_length: 14; d_call: NA; v_call: TRBV9; clone_size: many; cdr3_aa: CASSAPGRSYGYTF; cdr3_nt: TGTGCCAGCAGCGCGCCGGGACGTAGCTATGGCTACACCTTC
j_call: TRBJ2-2; cdr3_length: 13; d_call: TRBD1; v_call: TRBV30; clone_size: few; cdr3_aa: CAWSGRGRGELFF; cdr3_nt: TGTGCCTGGAGTGGCAGGGGGCGAGGGGAGCTGTTTTTT
j_call: TRBJ2-2; cdr3_length: 17; d_call: NA; v_call: TRBV5-4; clone_size: NA; cdr3_aa: CASSLTGSGGGTGELFF; cdr3_nt: TGTGCCAGCAGCTTGACGGGCAGCGGTGGGGGCACCGGGGAGCTGTTTTTT
j_call: TRBJ1-2; cdr3_length: 12; d_call: NA; v_call: TRBV20-1; clone_size: medium-sized; cdr3_aa: CSARAGNYGYTF; cdr3_nt: TGCAGTGCTAGGGCAGGGAACTATGGCTACACCTTC
j_call: TRBJ1-1; cdr3_length: 13; d_call: NA; v_call: TRBV11-2; clone_size: many; cdr3_aa: CASSPRRNTEAFF; cdr3_nt: TGTGCCAGCAGCCCACGGCGGAACACTGAAGCTTTCTTT
j_call: TRBJ1-2; cdr3_length: 13; d_call: NA; v_call: TRBV2; clone_size: many; cdr3_aa: CASRDGSNYGYTF; cdr3_nt: TGTGCAAGCAGGGACGGTTCTAACTATGGCTACACCTTC
j_call: TRBJ2-7; cdr3_length: 15; d_call: NA; v_call: TRBV5-4; clone_size: NA; cdr3_aa: CAITSGTGGVYEQYF; cdr3_nt: TGTGCCATCACCTCCGGGACCGGAGGAGTATACGAGCAGTACTTC
j_call: TRBJ2-3; cdr3_length: 15; d_call: NA; v_call: TRBV12-3/TRBV12-4; clone_size: many; cdr3_aa: CASRAWGLSTDTQYF; cdr3_nt: TGTGCCAGCAGGGCTTGGGGACTCAGTACAGATACGCAGTATTTT
j_call: TRBJ2-3; cdr3_length: 12; d_call: NA; v_call: TRBV7-9; clone_size: many; cdr3_aa: CASSPIVDTQYF; cdr3_nt: TGTGCCAGCAGCCCCATCGTAGATACGCAGTATTTT
j_call: TRBJ1-1; cdr3_length: 14; d_call: NA; v_call: TRBV6-5; clone_size: medium-sized; cdr3_aa: CASSYGPEPTEAFF; cdr3_nt: TGTGCCAGCAGTTACGGGCCAGAGCCCACTGAAGCTTTCTTT
j_call: TRBJ2-3; cdr3_length: 14; d_call: NA; v_call: TRBV19; clone_size: many; cdr3_aa: CASSSGHQTDTQYF; cdr3_nt: TGTGCCAGTAGTTCGGGACATCAGACAGATACGCAGTATTTT
j_call: TRBJ1-2; cdr3_length: 11; d_call: NA; v_call: TRBV20-1; clone_size: NA; cdr3_aa: CSARRNIGYTF; cdr3_nt: TGCAGTGCTAGAAGAAATATCGGCTACACCTTC
j_call: TRBJ2-2; cdr3_length: 19; d_call: TRBD2; v_call: TRBV28; clone_size: many; cdr3_aa: CASSSILLAGALFTGELFF; cdr3_nt: TGTGCCAGCAGTTCTATTCTGCTAGCGGGAGCCCTCTTTACCGGGGAGCTGTTTTTT
j_call: TRBJ1-1; cdr3_length: 15; d_call: NA; v_call: TRBV14; clone_size: many; cdr3_aa: CASSPRTVMNTEAFF; cdr3_nt: TGTGCCAGCAGCCCCCGGACAGTCATGAACACTGAAGCTTTCTTT
j_call: TRBJ2-1; cdr3_length: 15; d_call: TRBD2; v_call: TRBV7-3; clone_size: many; cdr3_aa: CASSLRLAGGDEQFF; cdr3_nt: TGTGCCAGCAGCTTAAGACTAGCGGGAGGCGATGAGCAGTTCTTC
j_call: TRBJ1-1; cdr3_length: 13; d_call: NA; v_call: TRBV7-2; clone_size: many; cdr3_aa: CASSWDKRFEAFF; cdr3_nt: TGTGCCAGCAGTTGGGACAAGCGGTTTGAAGCTTTCTTT
j_call: TRBJ2-1; cdr3_length: 16; d_call: TRBD2; v_call: TRBV9; clone_size: medium-sized; cdr3_aa: CASSSRTSRTNNEQFF; cdr3_nt: TGTGCCAGCAGCTCCAGGACTAGCAGAACTAACAATGAGCAGTTCTTC
j_call: TRBJ2-3; cdr3_length: 14; d_call: TRBD2; v_call: TRBV11-3; clone_size: NA; cdr3_aa: CASGGAGVIGTQYF; cdr3_nt: TGTGCCAGCGGTGGAGCGGGAGTGATCGGTACGCAGTATTTT
j_call: TRBJ1-6; cdr3_length: 13; d_call: NA; v_call: TRBV7-3; clone_size: many; cdr3_aa: CASSLNPDSPLHF; cdr3_nt: TGTGCCAGCAGCTTAAATCCTGATTCACCCCTCCACTTT
j_call: TRBJ1-5; cdr3_length: 14; d_call: TRBD1; v_call: TRBV20-1; clone_size: NA; cdr3_aa: CSATDRGQTQPQHF; cdr3_nt: TGCAGTGCAACCGACAGGGGGCAAACTCAGCCCCAGCATTTT
j_call: TRBJ1-3; cdr3_length: 16; d_call: NA; v_call: TRBV29-1; clone_size: NA; cdr3_aa: CSVVQMAGPSGNTIYF; cdr3_nt: TGCAGCGTTGTCCAGATGGCAGGACCCTCTGGAAACACCATATATTTT
j_call: TRBJ2-5; cdr3_length: 13; d_call: TRBD1; v_call: TRBV9; clone_size: many; cdr3_aa: CASSGGTGKTQYF; cdr3_nt: TGTGCCAGCAGCGGAGGGACAGGGAAGACCCAGTACTTC
j_call: TRBJ2-3; cdr3_length: 16; d_call: TRBD1; v_call: TRBV28; clone_size: many; cdr3_aa: CASSSGQGRSTDTQYF; cdr3_nt: TGTGCCAGCAGTTCGGGACAGGGACGTTCGACAGATACGCAGTATTTT
j_call: TRBJ1-5; cdr3_length: 14; d_call: TRBD1; v_call: TRBV12-3/TRBV12-4; clone_size: medium-sized; cdr3_aa: CASSTTGGGQPQHF; cdr3_nt: TGTGCCAGCAGTACCACAGGGGGCGGTCAGCCCCAGCATTTT
j_call: TRBJ2-4; cdr3_length: 15; d_call: NA; v_call: TRBV5-4; clone_size: many; cdr3_aa: CASTTGPIAKNIQYF; cdr3_nt: TGTGCCAGCACAACAGGGCCGATAGCCAAAAACATTCAGTACTTC
j_call: TRBJ1-3; cdr3_length: 17; d_call: TRBD1; v_call: TRBV20-1; clone_size: many; cdr3_aa: CSARPGQLAVSGNTIYF; cdr3_nt: TGCAGTGCTCGGCCGGGACAGCTAGCCGTCTCTGGAAACACCATATATTTT
j_call: TRBJ1-6; cdr3_length: 13; d_call: NA; v_call: TRBV6-2/TRBV6-3; clone_size: many; cdr3_aa: CASSYVANSPLHF; cdr3_nt: TGTGCCAGCAGTTACGTCGCTAATTCACCCCTCCACTTT
j_call: TRBJ1-1; cdr3_length: 13; d_call: NA; v_call: TRBV29-1; clone_size: many; cdr3_aa: CSVEVGWVTEAFF; cdr3_nt: TGCAGCGTTGAGGTTGGCTGGGTCACTGAAGCTTTCTTT
j_call: TRBJ2-2; cdr3_length: 15; d_call: TRBD2; v_call: TRBV6-4; clone_size: many; cdr3_aa: CASSEREGDTGELFF; cdr3_nt: TGTGCCAGCAGTGAGCGGGAGGGAGACACCGGGGAGCTGTTTTTT
j_call: TRBJ2-3; cdr3_length: 11; d_call: NA; v_call: TRBV7-9; clone_size: many; cdr3_aa: CASSLTDTQYF; cdr3_nt: TGTGCCAGCAGCCTCACAGATACGCAGTATTTT
j_call: TRBJ2-2; cdr3_length: 15; d_call: NA; v_call: TRBV18; clone_size: many; cdr3_aa: CASSPGQILTGELFF; cdr3_nt: TGTGCCAGCTCTCCTGGACAGATCTTAACCGGGGAGCTGTTTTTT